This T cell receptor (beta chain) was documented in a study of T cell responses to AZD1222 COVID-19 vaccine. The wider study: Second-dose timings of about 4 or about 12 weeks were pooled. Notes on the study in general: When two AZD1222 doses had been given, Spike-specific TCR breadth and depth rose. Without day 14 samples, only post-peak T cell repertoires were studied.

V lost 5 bases to trimming and J lost 7 bases, with 9 bases between them. The CDR3 length is 13 residues. CDR1 is SGHNT and CDR2 is YENEEA in the germline V gene. As to this clone: What it binds is unknown.

The table came from immunoSEQ multiplex PCR; TCRdb's copy has only in-frame clones and leaves some out. The sample gives about 160,000 clones, around 90% of which show up once; 1.4% is in the top ten. The source material was peripheral blood, sampled on day 0 of AZD1222 vaccination. The receptor was isolated from an adult in good health. The chain combines TRBV11-3 with TRBJ1-6, with no clear D. The chain's CDR3 is CASSAEVNSPLHF. The CDR3 nucleotides are TGTGCCAGCAGCGCAGAGGTGAATTCACCCCTCCACTTT.